Below, 26 T cell receptor beta chains from the same sample are listed, as sequenced in a study of PD-1 blockade in classical Hodgkin lymphoma. This table comes from immunoSEQ multiplex PCR, and its TCRdb copy is limited to in-frame clones, with some not included. The sample has around 50,000 clones, around 91% seen once. The time point denotes: cycle 4 day 1 (C4D1), after five to seven weeks of nivolumab. All patients relapsed after autologous stem cell transplantation, and brentuximab vedotin exposure varied. The sequencing used peripheral blood mononuclear cells (PBMCs), collected before the fourth cycle of nivolumab. The source of these receptors is a human donor with classical Hodgkin lymphoma.

The gene calls are TRBV5-6 and TRBJ2-7; either TRBD1 or TRBD2 may fit D (5 bases each). The CDR3 covers 14 residues. Germline-derived CDR1 and CDR2 are SGHDT and YYEEEE. V lost 7 bases to trimming and J lost 0 bases, with 14 bases between them. The CDR3 sequence: CASSGTASSYEQYF. The CDR3 DNA reads TGTGCCAGCTCCGGGACGGCAAGCTCCTACGAGCAGTACTTC.

The V gene is TRBV12-5, the J gene TRBJ1-5; D gene uncertain. V was pared by 7 bases and J by 6 bases, with 16 bases between. Per germline, CDR1 LGHNT and CDR2 FRNRAP. The CDR3 is 14 residues long. The CDR3 nucleotides are TGTGCTAGTGTTATTGGGATAAGGCCTCAGCCCCAGCATTTT. Protein sequence: CASVIGIRPQPQHF. Supplemented by reference TRBV12-5 and TRBJ1-5, the full variable domain reads DARVTQTPRHKVTEMGQEVTMRCQPILGHNTVFWYRQTMMQGLELLAYFRNRAPLDDSGMPKDRFSAEMPDATLATLKIQPSEPRDSAVYFCASVIGIRPQPQHFGDGTRLSIL.

The sample holds a few counts of this clone. This chain uses TRBV6-5 with TRBJ2-2; D perhaps matches TRBD2 (5 bases). Germline assignment: CDR1 MNHEY and CDR2 SVGAGI. Trimming left V 2 bases short and J 7 bases short, with 14 bases between. The CDR3 sequence is 15 residues long. The CDR3 DNA follows: TGTGCCAGCAGTTACCCGAATCCGGGGAACGGGGAGCTGTTTTTT. Its translation: CASSYPNPGNGELFF.

In this sample, this clone turned up once. This sequence joins TRBV21-1 and TRBJ2-7; no DNA check was done on the table's D call, TRBD2. TRBV21-1 is tagged as a pseudogene. The CDR3 contains 16 residues. CDR3 region: CASSKLPGRALGEQYF. CDR3 nucleotides: TGTGCCAGCAGCAAACTTCCCGGGAGGGCCCTCGGAGAGCAGTACTTC.

The chain joins TRBV4-2 to TRBJ2-7, with 12 positions matching TRBD2. Germline CDR1 and CDR2: LGHNA and YNFKEQ. CDR3 length: 16 residues. The V and J ends lost 0 bases and 3 bases, in that order; junction bases with no gene match: 3. DNA of the CDR3: TGTGCCAGCAGCCAAGACGAGACTAGCGGGAGCTACGAGCAGTACTTC. This codes for CASSQDETSGSYEQYF.

The V and J genes are TRBV7-9 and TRBJ1-2; a possible D gene is TRBD1 (6 bases). The CDR3 totals 16 residues. V was pared by 1 base and J by 1 base, with 13 bases between. Germline CDR1 is SEHNR and CDR2 is FQNEAQ (reference sequence). CDR3 DNA sequence: TGTGCCAGCAGCTTAGACCGGACAGTACGTAACTATGGCTACACCTTC. It is translated as CASSLDRTVRNYGYTF.

The chain carries TRBV6-1 and TRBJ2-2; 8 nucleotides agree with TRBD2. Germline V gives CDR1 MNHNS, CDR2 SASEGT. The CDR3 extends over 16 amino acids. J gave up 3 bases and V 4 bases, and 7 bases lay outside the gene matches. The CDR3 bases are TGTGCCAGCAGTGTTGAGGCGGGAGGCCACACCGGGGAGCTGTTTTTT. This sequence encodes CASSVEAGGHTGELFF.

This chain joins TRBV29-1 and TRBJ2-7; 12 positions agree with TRBD2. Trimming took 5 bases from V and 4 from J; bases not matched to a gene: 6. CDR1 and CDR2 (germline): SQVTM, ANQGSEA. The CDR3 totals 14 residues. CDR3 in DNA: TGCAGCGTTAAGGTACTAGCGGGAGGTTACGAGCAGTACTTC. Its protein is CSVKVLAGGYEQYF.

The chain carries TRBV7-3 and TRBJ2-7; 15 nucleotides line up with TRBD2. The CDR3 is 15 residues long. The ends lost 7 bases at V and 3 bases at J; junction bases unmatched: 4. Germline lookup yields CDR1 SGHTA and CDR2 FQGTGA. The CDR3 spells CASTLGLAGGYEQYF. DNA of the CDR3: TGTGCCAGCACCCTGGGACTAGCGGGAGGCTACGAGCAGTACTTC.

The rearrangement uses TRBV27 and TRBJ2-3, with a weak D call TRBD1 (6 bases). The germline CDR1 and CDR2 sequences are MNHEY and SMNVEV (reference sequence). The CDR3 sequence is 14 residues long. The V and J ends lost 5 bases and 1 base respectively, with 10 bases between them. CDR3 loop: CASSRSGGTDTQYF. DNA of the CDR3: TGTGCCAGCAGTCGGTCAGGGGGCACAGATACGCAGTATTTT.

This chain joins TRBV7-6 and TRBJ2-1; D uncertain. The germline V gene encodes CDR1 SGHVS and CDR2 FNYEAQ. With 5 bases removed from V and 6 bases from J, the gap between germline ends came to 17 bases. The CDR3 covers 15 residues. The CDR3 bases are TGTGCCAGCAGCCCCCAATATGGTTCTCCCAATGAGCAGTTCTTC. It yields the protein CASSPQYGSPNEQFF.

V usage is TRBV19 and J usage is TRBJ2-1; weak D call: TRBD2 (5 bases). The CDR3 runs 14 residues. Germline V gene lookup returns CDR1 LNHDA and CDR2 SQIVND (reference sequence). V shed 7 bases and J shed 10 bases, with 20 bases lying between them. CDR3 in DNA: TGTGCCAGTACCATGGGGTGGGTTTCGGGAGAGCAGTTCTTC. Its translation is CASTMGWVSGEQFF.

This chain joins TRBV5-6 and TRBJ2-7; the match to TRBD1 covers 9 bases. After removal of 4 bases from V and 0 bases from J, the junction contained 5 bases not matched to a gene. Germline V gene lookup returns CDR1 SGHDT and CDR2 YYEEEE. This CDR3 contains 15 residues. Written as DNA, the CDR3 is TGTGCCAGCAGCAGGGGACAGGGACCCTCCTACGAGCAGTACTTC. It codes for CASSRGQGPSYEQYF.

As for this clone: The DNA is omitted, as the CDR3 cannot be located on it reliably, and the CDR3 follows TCRdb's listing. The chain employs TRBV14 and TRBJ2-1; no check of the table's D call, TRBD1, against the DNA was made. The CDR3 contains 14 residues when both ends are counted. The germline V gene encodes CDR1 SGHDN and CDR2 FVKESK. The CDR3 here is CASSQEAGTTVGFF.

The chain carries TRBV5-1 and TRBJ2-7, with a tentative D call TRBD1 (5 bases). Per germline, CDR1 SGHRS and CDR2 YFSETQ. The V gene lost 0 bases and the J gene lost 0 bases, with 13 bases spanning the gap. This CDR3 contains 16 residues. Here the CDR3 reads CASSLGSIGVSYEQYF. DNA of the CDR3: TGCGCCAGCAGCTTGGGCTCTATAGGGGTCTCCTACGAGCAGTACTTC.

The gene calls are TRBV19 and TRBJ2-6; the D call may be TRBD1 or TRBD2 (5 bases each). CDR1 and CDR2 from the germline V gene are LNHDA and SQIVND (reference sequence). CDR3 size: 17 residues. V was clipped by 11 bases and J by 0 bases, with 20 bases between them. This chain's CDR3 is CASLPFAGSSGANVLTF. For the CDR3, the DNA is TGTGCCTCATTACCTTTTGCAGGGAGCTCTGGGGCCAACGTCCTGACTTTC.

The chain links TRBV4-1 to TRBJ2-6; 7 positions match TRBD1. J lost 4 bases, V lost 3 bases, and 21 bases had no gene match. Germline loops: CDR1 MGHRA, CDR2 YSYEKL. The length of the CDR3 is 21 residues. CDR3 residues: CASSHIGMGTGAHYGANVLTF. The CDR3 nucleotides read TGCGCCAGCAGCCATATCGGGATGGGAACAGGGGCCCATTACGGGGCCAACGTCCTGACTTTC.

This clone came up a few times. The rearrangement uses TRBV7-9 and TRBJ1-2, with no clear D. In germline, CDR1 is SEHNR, CDR2 FQNEAQ (reference sequence). The CDR3 is made up of 14 amino acids. V dropped 2 bases and J dropped 4 bases, with 11 bases sitting between them. The CDR3 loop reads CASSLTLLPYGYTF. The DNA of the CDR3 is TGTGCCAGCAGCTTAACTCTTTTGCCCTATGGCTACACCTTC.

This sequence joins TRBV11-2 and TRBJ2-4; the D call may be TRBD1 or TRBD2 (6 bases each). V was clipped by 1 base and J by 1 base, with 14 bases between them. Germline V CDR1 and CDR2: SGHAT, FQNNGV. CDR3 size: 17 residues. The chain's CDR3 is CASSLVIWGAAKNIQYF. The CDR3 DNA sequence: TGTGCCAGCAGCTTAGTTATATGGGGGGCCGCCAAAAACATTCAGTACTTC.

The V call is TRBV6-1, the J call TRBJ2-3; the D gene is possibly TRBD2 (5 bases). Germline values: CDR1 MNHNS, CDR2 SASEGT. Trimming cost V 1 base and J 12 bases, with 14 bases left between them. CDR3 size: 13 residues. This CDR3 reads CASSEGPDGGQYF. CDR3 nucleotides: TGTGCCAGCAGTGAAGGTCCGGACGGAGGACAGTATTTT.

For this clone: The junction shows a germline mismatch at one end, possibly a read error. The genes are TRBV6-5 and TRBJ1-2; D gene uncertain. The CDR3 length is 12 residues. Germline CDR1 reads MNHEY; CDR2 reads SVGAGI. The CDR3 is CASSYQIFVYPF. In nucleotides, the CDR3 is TGTGCCAGCAGTTACCAGATATTCGTCTACCCCTTC.

The V call is TRBV19, the J call TRBJ2-1; 9 nucleotides agree with TRBD2. Per the germline V gene, CDR1 is LNHDA and CDR2 is SQIVND (reference sequence). The CDR3 has 14 residues. V dropped 6 bases and J dropped 7; count of bases not matched to a gene: 7. CDR3 DNA: TGTGCCAGTAGGCTTAGCGGGAGCGGGAATGAGCAGTTCTTC. It is translated as CASRLSGSGNEQFF.

The chain combines TRBV11-2 with TRBJ2-1; 14 positions match TRBD2. The germline CDR1 and CDR2 sequences are SGHAT and FQNNGV. The J segment lost 9 bases and the V segment lost 6 bases, leaving 7 bases of the junction unmatched. The CDR3 covers 15 residues. CDR3 loop: CASRETSGRAGEQFF. The DNA of the CDR3 is TGTGCCAGCAGGGAGACTAGCGGGAGGGCTGGTGAGCAGTTCTTC.

The J gene is TRBJ2-7, the V gene TRBV2, with 9 nucleotides matching TRBD2. V dropped 8 bases and J dropped 2; count of bases not matched to a gene: 10. Germline V gene data show CDR1 as SNHLY and CDR2 as FYNNEI. The CDR3 sequence is 15 residues long. DNA for the CDR3: TGTGCCAGCGAGGACCGGGGACTAGCCCCCTACGAGCAGTACTTC. Amino acids: CASEDRGLAPYEQYF. The full variable domain, with the rest looked up from reference TRBV2 and TRBJ2-7, is EPEVTQTPSHQVTQMGQEVILRCVPISNHLYFYWYRQILGQKVEFLVSFYNNEISEKSEIFDDQFSVERPDGSNFTLKIRSTKLEDSAMYFCASEDRGLAPYEQYFGPGTRLTVT.

The chain couples TRBV5-1 to TRBJ2-7; 14 nucleotides line up with TRBD2. J gave up 4 bases and V 4 bases, and 10 bases lay outside the gene matches. Per the germline V gene, CDR1 is SGHRS and CDR2 is YFSETQ. This CDR3 comprises 17 residues. This CDR3 reads CASSKRLAGGPIYEQYF. CDR3 bases: TGCGCCAGCAGCAAACGACTAGCGGGAGGGCCGATTTACGAGCAGTACTTC.

The chain carries TRBV19 and TRBJ2-1, with 9 bases that match TRBD2. V lost 8 bases to trimming and J lost 7 bases; unmatched junction nucleotides: 6. There are 13 residues in the CDR3. Germline CDR1 is LNHDA and CDR2 is SQIVND (reference sequence). As DNA, the CDR3 is TGTGCCAGTCTAGCGGGAAGATTGAATGAGCAGTTCTTC. Protein: CASLAGRLNEQFF.